This entry describes one T cell receptor beta chain. A read error may account for a junction end that differs from germline. This entry comes from a study of CD8+CD57+ T cells in acquired aplastic anemia. The CDR3 has 14 residues. CDR1 is DFQATT, CDR2 SNEGSKA, per germline (reference sequence). TCR beta VDJ and CDR3 profiling used genomic DNA as template. TCRdb called the reads again in MiXCR, with one record for every CDR3 protein. The sample has 50,000 to 70,000 distinct CDR3 sequences, about 56% seen once; the top ten hold about 2.5%. The genes are TRBV20-1 and TRBJ1-5; the D is unclear. The receptor's source is a human donor in good health, serving as a control. Input material: sorted CD4+, CD8+, or CD8+CD57+ T cells (not recorded which) from PBMCs. The DNA for the CDR3 is TGCGGTGCTAGAGCCCTGACACAGCAAGAGACCCAGCATTTT. Protein: CGARALTQQETQHF.